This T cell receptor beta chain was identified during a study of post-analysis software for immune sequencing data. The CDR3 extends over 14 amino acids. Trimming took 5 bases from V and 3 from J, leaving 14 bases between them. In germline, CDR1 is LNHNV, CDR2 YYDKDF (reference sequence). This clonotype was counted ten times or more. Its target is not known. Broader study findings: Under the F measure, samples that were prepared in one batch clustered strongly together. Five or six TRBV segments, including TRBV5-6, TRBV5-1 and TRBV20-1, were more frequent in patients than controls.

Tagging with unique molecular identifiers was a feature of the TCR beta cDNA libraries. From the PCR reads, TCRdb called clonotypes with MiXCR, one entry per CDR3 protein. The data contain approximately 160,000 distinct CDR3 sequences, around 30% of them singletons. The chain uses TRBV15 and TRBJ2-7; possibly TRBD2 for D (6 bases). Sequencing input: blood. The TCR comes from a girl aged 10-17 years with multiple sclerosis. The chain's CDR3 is CATSVRLDSYEQYF. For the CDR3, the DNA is TGTGCCACCAGCGTGAGACTAGATAGCTACGAGCAGTACTTC.